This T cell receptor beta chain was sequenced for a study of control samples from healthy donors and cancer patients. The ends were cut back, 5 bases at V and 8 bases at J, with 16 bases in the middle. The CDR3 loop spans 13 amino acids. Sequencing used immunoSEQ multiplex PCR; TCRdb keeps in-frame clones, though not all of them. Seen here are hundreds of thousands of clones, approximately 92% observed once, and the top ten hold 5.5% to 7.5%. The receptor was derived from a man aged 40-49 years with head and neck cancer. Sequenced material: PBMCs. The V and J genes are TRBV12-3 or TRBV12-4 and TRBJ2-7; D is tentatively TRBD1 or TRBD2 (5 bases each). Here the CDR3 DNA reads TGTGCCAGCAGTCTCGAGGGGACCGGGAAGCAGTACTTC. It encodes CASSLEGTGKQYF.